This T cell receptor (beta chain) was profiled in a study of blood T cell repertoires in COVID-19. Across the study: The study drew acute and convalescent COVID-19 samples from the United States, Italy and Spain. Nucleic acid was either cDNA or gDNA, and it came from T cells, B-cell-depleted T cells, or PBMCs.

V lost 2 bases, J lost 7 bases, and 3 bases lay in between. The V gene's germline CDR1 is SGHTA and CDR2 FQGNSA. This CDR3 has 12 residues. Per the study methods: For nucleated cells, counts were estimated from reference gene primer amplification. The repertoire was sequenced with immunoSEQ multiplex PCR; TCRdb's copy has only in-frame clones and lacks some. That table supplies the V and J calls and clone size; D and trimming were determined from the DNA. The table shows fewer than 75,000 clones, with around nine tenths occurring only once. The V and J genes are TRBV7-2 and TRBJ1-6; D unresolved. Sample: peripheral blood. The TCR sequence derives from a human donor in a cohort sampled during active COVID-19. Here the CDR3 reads CASSLSNSPLHF. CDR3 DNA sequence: TGTGCCAGCAGCTTATCAAATTCACCCCTCCACTTT.